The text below deals with one TCR beta chain. These data come from a study of T cell changes during pregnancy in multiple sclerosis. CDR1 SNHLY and CDR2 FYNNEI come from the germline V gene. V was clipped by 3 bases and J by 11 bases; unmatched bases: 0. There are 11 residues in the CDR3. Method: immunoSEQ multiplex PCR; TCRdb's copy keeps in-frame clones and lacks some. The sample gives roughly 43,000 clones, 85% to 95% of which show up once; 0.6% to 0.75% is in the top ten. The chain carries TRBV2 and TRBJ1-1; 10 bases align to TRBD1. The receptor was isolated from a female donor with multiple sclerosis, enrolled in a pregnancy study. This specimen consisted of CD4+ T cells from peripheral blood mononuclear cells, obtained in the third trimester of pregnancy. In DNA form, the CDR3 reads TGTGCCAGCAGTGAGGGACAGGGGGCTTTCTTT. This encodes CASSEGQGAFF.